These T cell receptor beta chains were read from a single sample in a study of cytomegalovirus exposure and HLA in healthy donors. Produced via immunoSEQ multiplex PCR; TCRdb's table is partial and in-frame only. The data contain under 200,000 clones, around 75% of them singletons. Sequencing was carried out using PBMCs. The receptor set was obtained from a woman aged 25-40 years in good health and CMV-seropositive. CDR3s include the opening cysteine and the closing phenylalanine or tryptophan. A D gene is named only where the DNA matches it firmly. Clone size is not always given. Where it is, it says once, few, many or a class for expanded clones.

-	-	TRBV7-9	TRBJ2-1	CASSQVRESSYNEQFF	TGTGCCAGCAGCCAGGTTAGGGAGAGCTCCTACAATGAGCAGTTCTTC
TRBD1	-	TRBV9	TRBJ1-1	CASSVVGQAGMPDTEAFF	TGTGCCAGCAGCGTAGTGGGACAGGCCGGGATGCCGGACACTGAAGCTTTCTTT
TRBD1	-	TRBV7-9	TRBJ1-1	CASSEGQPNTEAFF	TGTGCCAGCAGCGAGGGACAGCCAAACACTGAAGCTTTCTTT
-	-	TRBV10-1	TRBJ2-5	CASSESRRGGVTQYF	TGCGCCAGCAGTGAGTCGCGGAGAGGGGGTGTGACCCAGTACTTC
TRBD1	-	TRBV4-3	TRBJ1-4	CASSQGQGTLEKLFF	TGCGCCAGCAGCCAGGGACAGGGGACTCTCGAAAAACTGTTTTTT
-	-	TRBV5-1	TRBJ1-1	CVSSLGQGLTEAFF	TGCGTCAGCAGCTTGGGTCAGGGGCTGACTGAAGCTTTCTTT
-	-	TRBV13	TRBJ1-2	CASKEGNTNYGYTF	TGTGCCAGCAAGGAGGGAAACACTAACTATGGCTACACCTTC
-	few	TRBV18	TRBJ1-3	CASSTAVPGNTIYF	TGTGCCAGCTCAACAGCCGTTCCTGGAAACACCATATATTTT
-	-	TRBV28	TRBJ2-1	CASSLLRDEQFF	TGTGCCAGCAGTTTATTGCGGGATGAGCAGTTCTTC
-	-	TRBV5-1	TRBJ2-5	CASSSLSGEGATQYF	TGCGCCAGCAGCAGCCTATCAGGGGAAGGGGCGACCCAGTACTTC
TRBD1	-	TRBV18	TRBJ2-5	CASSNQGAGETQYF	TGTGCCAGCTCAAACCAGGGGGCCGGGGAGACCCAGTACTTC
TRBD1	-	TRBV5-5	TRBJ2-7	CASSPGLRDRGLEQYF	TGTGCCAGCAGCCCTGGACTGCGCGACAGGGGGCTCGAGCAGTACTTC
-	-	TRBV5-6	TRBJ1-2	CASSLGAGNYGYTF	TGTGCCAGCAGCTTGGGGGCGGGGAACTATGGCTACACCTTC
TRBD2	-	TRBV27	TRBJ2-7	CASSLKGLAYEQYF	TGTGCCAGCAGTTTAAAGGGACTAGCATACGAGCAGTACTTC
-	-	TRBV18	TRBJ1-2	CASSPMGGDVNYGYTF	TGTGCCAGCTCACCCATGGGAGGGGACGTTAACTATGGCTACACCTTC
-	-	TRBV19	TRBJ2-3	CASSIDRADTQYF	TGTGCCAGTAGTATAGATCGGGCAGATACGCAGTATTTT
-	once	TRBV2	TRBJ2-1	CAGQQRAAYNEQFF	TGTGCCGGACAACAGCGCGCGGCCTACAATGAGCAGTTCTTC
-	-	TRBV27	TRBJ1-1	CASSLWANTEAFF	TGTGCCAGCAGTTTATGGGCGAACACTGAAGCTTTCTTT
-	-	TRBV10-1	TRBJ1-1	CASSELKNTEAFF	TGCGCCAGCAGTGAGTTAAAGAACACTGAAGCTTTCTTT
-	-	TRBV6-6	TRBJ1-5	CASSTRTANQPQHF	TGTGCCAGCAGTACCCGGACAGCTAATCAGCCCCAGCATTTT
TRBD1	-	TRBV5-6	TRBJ2-7	CASSRFRKGTGRYEQYF	TGTGCCAGCAGCCGCTTCCGCAAGGGGACAGGGCGCTACGAGCAGTACTTC
TRBD1	-	TRBV9	TRBJ2-7	CASSVTSTGVEQYF	TGTGCCAGCAGCGTAACCTCGACAGGGGTCGAGCAGTACTTC
TRBD2	-	TRBV11-2	TRBJ2-1	CASSLVREAVNEQFF	TGTGCCAGCAGCTTAGTGCGGGAGGCGGTCAATGAGCAGTTCTTC
TRBD1	-	TRBV2	TRBJ1-3	CASSDGQGVGDTIYF	TGTGCCAGCAGTGATGGACAGGGTGTGGGAGACACCATATATTTT
TRBD1	-	TRBV27	TRBJ1-3	CASSASTGIGNTIYF	TGTGCCAGCAGTGCCTCGACAGGGATCGGAAACACCATATATTTT
-	-	TRBV20-1	TRBJ1-4	CSASRGEKLFF	TGCAGTGCTAGCAGAGGGGAAAAACTGTTTTTT
TRBD2	-	TRBV7-8	TRBJ2-1	CASSPTLAGGTEQFF	TGTGCCAGCAGCCCAACACTAGCGGGGGGGACTGAGCAGTTCTTC
-	-	TRBV9	TRBJ1-3	CASSAYTGSGNTIYF	TGTGCCAGCAGCGCGTACACAGGCTCTGGAAACACCATATATTTT
TRBD1	-	TRBV4-1	TRBJ1-2	CASSQDRDRNYGYTF	TGCGCCAGCAGCCAAGATCGGGACAGAAACTATGGCTACACCTTC
-	-	TRBV6-5	TRBJ2-2	CATRAGNTGELFF	TGTGCCACCAGGGCAGGGAACACCGGGGAGCTGTTTTTT
TRBD2	once	TRBV20-1	TRBJ2-5	CSLLAAETQYF	TGCAGCCTACTAGCGGCAGAGACCCAGTACTTC
TRBD2	-	TRBV27	TRBJ2-1	CASSSGLVGNEQFF	TGTGCCAGCAGTTCGGGACTAGTAGGCAATGAGCAGTTCTTC
-	-	TRBV6-5	TRBJ1-1	CASSYLRGTEAFF	TGTGCCAGCAGTTACCTAAGGGGCACTGAAGCTTTCTTT
-	-	TRBV2	TRBJ1-2	CASSEERTF	TGTGCCAGCAGTGAGGAGAGGACCTTC
-	once	TRBV28	TRBJ2-7	CASSLVGGNYEQYF	TGTGCCAGCAGTTTAGTCGGAGGGAACTACGAGCAGTACTTC
-	-	TRBV9	TRBJ1-2	CASSVASGYGYTF	TGTGCCAGCAGCGTAGCATCGGGCTATGGCTACACCTTC
-	-	TRBV6-5	TRBJ2-7	CASSYDSSYEQYF	TGTGCCAGCAGTTACGACAGCTCCTACGAGCAGTACTTC
TRBD1	-	TRBV27	TRBJ1-5	CASRPGQGLDQPQHF	TGTGCCAGCAGACCGGGACAGGGCTTGGATCAGCCCCAGCATTTT
-	-	TRBV5-1	TRBJ1-4	CASSQGQPNTLRKLFF	TGCGCCAGCAGCCAAGGACAGCCTAACACCCTGCGGAAACTGTTTTTT
-	-	TRBV27	TRBJ1-1	CASSNGLFEAFF	TGTGCCAGCAGCAATGGGCTATTTGAAGCTTTCTTT
-	-	TRBV2	TRBJ2-3	CARKGQGVPDTQYF	TGTGCCCGCAAGGGGCAGGGCGTCCCTGATACGCAGTATTTT
-	-	TRBV29-1	TRBJ2-1	CSVLSGDANEQFF	TGCAGCGTTCTGTCAGGGGATGCGAATGAGCAGTTCTTC
-	-	TRBV5-4	TRBJ1-5	CATQDMPYEPQHF	TGTGCCACCCAGGACATGCCGTATGAGCCCCAGCATTTT